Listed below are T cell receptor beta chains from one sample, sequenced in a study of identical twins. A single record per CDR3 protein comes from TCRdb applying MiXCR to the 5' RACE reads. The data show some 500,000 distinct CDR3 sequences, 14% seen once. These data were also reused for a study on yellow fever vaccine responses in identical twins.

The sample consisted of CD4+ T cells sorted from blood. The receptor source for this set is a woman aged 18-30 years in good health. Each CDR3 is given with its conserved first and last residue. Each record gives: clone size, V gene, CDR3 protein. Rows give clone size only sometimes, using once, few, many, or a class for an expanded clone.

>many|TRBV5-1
CASSPIFGGAGEQFF
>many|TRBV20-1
CSGSVWHNEQFF
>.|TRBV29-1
CSVEDRGDYEQYF
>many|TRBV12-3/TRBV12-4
CASSHGGQGDGILKVAEAFF
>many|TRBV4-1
CASSQLQNTEAFF
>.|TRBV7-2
CASSPGTGGRILLYF
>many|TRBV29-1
CSVEGGLSGLFYEQYF
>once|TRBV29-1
CSVEPIAGWGETQYF
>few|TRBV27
CASTRGSSYEQYF
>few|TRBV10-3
CAISESGGTQYF
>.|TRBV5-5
CASSFGTSTYTDTQYF
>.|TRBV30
CAWSVARGASNEQFF
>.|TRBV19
CASRRDISTYEQYF
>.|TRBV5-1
CASTLGGSGLYGYTF
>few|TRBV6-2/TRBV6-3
CASTRLSKTLAGDDTQYF
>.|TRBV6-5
CASGSGTGINEQFF
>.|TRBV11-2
CASSSLGETEAFF
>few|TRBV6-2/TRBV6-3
CASRANPRDRAYEQYF